A selection of T cell receptor beta chains follows, all from one sample in a study of vaccination and CD4 T cells after COVID-19. TCRdb called the PCR reads again in MiXCR, with one record for every CDR3 protein. The sample gives roughly 20,000 distinct CDR3 sequences, about 40% of which show up once; 27% is in the top ten. No antigens are known for them. This sample comprised CD4+ T cells from blood, cultured in vitro, obtained before SARS-CoV-2 vaccination. These receptor sequences come from a human donor who received a COVID-19 vaccine. The CDR3 runs from the conserved cysteine through the conserved F or W. Each record gives: J gene, D gene, clone size, V gene, CDR3 DNA, CDR3 protein. The D gene is left open where the match is weak. Size is omitted from some rows. Given values are once, few, many or a class for expanded clones.

j_call: TRBJ2-1; d_call: TRBD2; clone_size: .; v_call: TRBV18; cdr3_nt: TGTGCCAGCTCACGACTGACTAGCGGGGGAATTTACAATGAGCAGTTCTTC; cdr3_aa: CASSRLTSGGIYNEQFF
j_call: TRBJ1-2; d_call: TRBD1; clone_size: .; v_call: TRBV6-1; cdr3_nt: TGTGCCAGCAGCCCAGGGGGGTTTGGCTACACCTTC; cdr3_aa: CASSPGGFGYTF
j_call: TRBJ1-1; d_call: .; clone_size: .; v_call: TRBV5-1; cdr3_nt: TGCGCCAGCAGCCCCCTCATGGGCACTGAAGCTTTCTTT; cdr3_aa: CASSPLMGTEAFF
j_call: TRBJ1-6; d_call: .; clone_size: .; v_call: TRBV7-8; cdr3_nt: TGTGCCAGCAGCACCCCAGGACCGTCTAATTCACCCCTCCACTTT; cdr3_aa: CASSTPGPSNSPLHF
j_call: TRBJ2-1; d_call: .; clone_size: .; v_call: TRBV6-1; cdr3_nt: TGTGCCAGCAGTAGACCTAAACCAGGGGGGGGGTACAATGAGCAGTTCTTC; cdr3_aa: CASSRPKPGGGYNEQFF
j_call: TRBJ2-7; d_call: .; clone_size: few; v_call: TRBV5-1; cdr3_nt: TGCGCCAGCAGCTCCGGGGACGGGTACTACGAGCAGTACTTC; cdr3_aa: CASSSGDGYYEQYF
j_call: TRBJ1-1; d_call: .; clone_size: few; v_call: TRBV20-1; cdr3_nt: TGCAGTGCGGGGGGAGGCAGGCCTGAAGCTTTCTTT; cdr3_aa: CSAGGGRPEAFF
j_call: TRBJ2-1; d_call: TRBD2; clone_size: .; v_call: TRBV7-3; cdr3_nt: TGTGCCAGCAGCTTAGACACTAGCGGGGTTGGGAGTGAGCAGTTCTTC; cdr3_aa: CASSLDTSGVGSEQFF
j_call: TRBJ1-2; d_call: .; clone_size: .; v_call: TRBV2; cdr3_nt: TGTGCCAGCAGTGCGGACAGCTATGGCTACACCTTC; cdr3_aa: CASSADSYGYTF
j_call: TRBJ1-1; d_call: .; clone_size: .; v_call: TRBV21-1; cdr3_nt: TGTGCCAGCAGCAAAGAGGGGAATTTGAACACTGAAGCTTTCTTT; cdr3_aa: CASSKEGNLNTEAFF
j_call: TRBJ2-6; d_call: .; clone_size: .; v_call: TRBV6-1; cdr3_nt: TGTGCCAGTCTTGGGTGGTCGCGCTCTGGGGCCAACGTCCTGACTTTC; cdr3_aa: CASLGWSRSGANVLTF
j_call: TRBJ1-1; d_call: .; clone_size: few; v_call: TRBV2; cdr3_nt: TGTGCCAGCAGTGAAGCGGATCGGGGAAACACTGAAGCTTTCTTT; cdr3_aa: CASSEADRGNTEAFF
j_call: TRBJ1-3; d_call: .; clone_size: .; v_call: TRBV20-1; cdr3_nt: TGCAGTGCTCCCGTCCCAACAGGCCGGAGCTCTGGAAACACCATATATTTT; cdr3_aa: CSAPVPTGRSSGNTIYF
j_call: TRBJ2-7; d_call: .; clone_size: once; v_call: TRBV7-6; cdr3_nt: TGTGCCAGCAGCTTAGCGACAGGCGAGCAGTACTTC; cdr3_aa: CASSLATGEQYF
j_call: TRBJ2-7; d_call: .; clone_size: .; v_call: TRBV11-3; cdr3_nt: TGTGCCAGCGGGACTTCCTACGAGCAGTACTTC; cdr3_aa: CASGTSYEQYF
j_call: TRBJ1-2; d_call: .; clone_size: .; v_call: TRBV2; cdr3_nt: TGTGCCAGCAGTGAATTTGACAGTGCCTATGGCTACACCTTC; cdr3_aa: CASSEFDSAYGYTF
j_call: TRBJ1-5; d_call: .; clone_size: few; v_call: TRBV20-1; cdr3_nt: TGCAGTGCTAGAAGCGGGTCCAGTCAGCCCCAGCATTTT; cdr3_aa: CSARSGSSQPQHF
j_call: TRBJ2-7; d_call: .; clone_size: few; v_call: TRBV6-1; cdr3_nt: TGTGCCAGCAGTCGCCTCGGACCCTACGAGCAGTACTTC; cdr3_aa: CASSRLGPYEQYF
j_call: TRBJ1-4; d_call: .; clone_size: .; v_call: TRBV29-1; cdr3_nt: TGCAGCGTTGTTTGGAAGGAAAAACTGTTTTTT; cdr3_aa: CSVVWKEKLFF
j_call: TRBJ1-4; d_call: .; clone_size: few; v_call: TRBV20-1; cdr3_nt: TGCAGTGCTAGAGATCCCCTGCGCAGGGGAATGGAAGGAAAACTGTTTTTT; cdr3_aa: CSARDPLRRGMEGKLFF
j_call: TRBJ2-3; d_call: .; clone_size: few; v_call: TRBV27; cdr3_nt: TGTGCCACCTCGACGGGGCTTAGCACAGATACGCAGTATTTT; cdr3_aa: CATSTGLSTDTQYF
j_call: TRBJ2-5; d_call: .; clone_size: .; v_call: TRBV7-8; cdr3_nt: TGTGCCAGCAGCGCGAACGGAGGGACTTCGGAAGGGACCCAGTACTTC; cdr3_aa: CASSANGGTSEGTQYF
j_call: TRBJ1-5; d_call: .; clone_size: .; v_call: TRBV18; cdr3_nt: TGTGCCAGCTCACCGGAAGGGGGTGGCGATCAGCCCCAGCATTTT; cdr3_aa: CASSPEGGGDQPQHF
j_call: TRBJ2-6; d_call: .; clone_size: few; v_call: TRBV5-1; cdr3_nt: TGCGCCAGCAGCCACTCAGGGGACTCTGGGGCCAACGTCCTGACTTTC; cdr3_aa: CASSHSGDSGANVLTF
j_call: TRBJ2-5; d_call: .; clone_size: few; v_call: TRBV7-9; cdr3_nt: TGTGCCAGCAGCTTAGGTCCAGCGGCAATCAACCAGTACTTC; cdr3_aa: CASSLGPAAINQYF
j_call: TRBJ2-7; d_call: TRBD2; clone_size: .; v_call: TRBV20-1; cdr3_nt: TGCAGTGTTAGGACTAGCGGGTGGGGCAACGAGCAGTACTTC; cdr3_aa: CSVRTSGWGNEQYF
j_call: TRBJ2-6; d_call: TRBD1; clone_size: .; v_call: TRBV20-1; cdr3_nt: TGCAGTGCTAGGTACAGGGGGACTGGGGCCAACGTCCTGACTTTC; cdr3_aa: CSARYRGTGANVLTF
j_call: TRBJ1-4; d_call: .; clone_size: .; v_call: TRBV2; cdr3_nt: TGTGCCAGCAGCGGGGTCCGGGGAGAAAAACTGTTTTTT; cdr3_aa: CASSGVRGEKLFF
j_call: TRBJ2-5; d_call: .; clone_size: .; v_call: TRBV19; cdr3_nt: TGTGCCAGTAGTAGGGGAGTCGGGACCCAGTACTTC; cdr3_aa: CASSRGVGTQYF
j_call: TRBJ2-3; d_call: TRBD2; clone_size: .; v_call: TRBV5-6; cdr3_nt: TGTGCCAGCAGCGGTTGGGGGAGGGGCACAGATACGCAGTATTTT; cdr3_aa: CASSGWGRGTDTQYF
j_call: TRBJ2-5; d_call: .; clone_size: few; v_call: TRBV12-3/TRBV12-4; cdr3_nt: TGTGCCAGCAGCCCTTTTATGGGGACCCAGTACTTC; cdr3_aa: CASSPFMGTQYF
j_call: TRBJ2-5; d_call: .; clone_size: .; v_call: TRBV27; cdr3_nt: TGTGCCAGCAGTTCTATTAGCAGGGTTTTTGGGACCCTGTACTTC; cdr3_aa: CASSSISRVFGTLYF
j_call: TRBJ2-3; d_call: .; clone_size: .; v_call: TRBV19; cdr3_nt: TGTGCCAGTAGTGTCGGGGTTGGAGCCACAGATACGCAGTATTTT; cdr3_aa: CASSVGVGATDTQYF
j_call: TRBJ2-7; d_call: .; clone_size: .; v_call: TRBV18; cdr3_nt: TGTGCCAGCTCACCAAGGGCCATAACAGGGCCCTCCTACGAGCAGTACTTC; cdr3_aa: CASSPRAITGPSYEQYF
j_call: TRBJ2-5; d_call: .; clone_size: .; v_call: TRBV30; cdr3_nt: TGTGCCTGGAACTCGGTTGGGGACGGGACCCAGTACTTC; cdr3_aa: CAWNSVGDGTQYF
j_call: TRBJ2-3; d_call: TRBD2; clone_size: .; v_call: TRBV11-3; cdr3_nt: TGTGCCAGCAGCTCCCCGACTAGCGGACGCACAGATACGCAGTATTTT; cdr3_aa: CASSSPTSGRTDTQYF
j_call: TRBJ1-2; d_call: .; clone_size: .; v_call: TRBV18; cdr3_nt: TGTGCCAGCCTTCAGGAGCGCGGCTATGGCTACACCTTC; cdr3_aa: CASLQERGYGYTF
j_call: TRBJ1-1; d_call: .; clone_size: few; v_call: TRBV19; cdr3_nt: TGTGCCAGTAGTATAGGCGGTCAGGGAAACACTGAAGCTTTCTTT; cdr3_aa: CASSIGGQGNTEAFF
j_call: TRBJ1-2; d_call: .; clone_size: few; v_call: TRBV24-1; cdr3_nt: TGTGCCACCAGTGGAGACAGAAACTATGGCTACACCTTC; cdr3_aa: CATSGDRNYGYTF
j_call: TRBJ1-2; d_call: .; clone_size: .; v_call: TRBV20-1; cdr3_nt: TGCAGTGCTGGAAGCTGGGGGGGTAGTGGCTACACCTTC; cdr3_aa: CSAGSWGGSGYTF
j_call: TRBJ2-3; d_call: .; clone_size: .; v_call: TRBV12-2; cdr3_nt: TGTGCACCCCGCTTACAAGTTCCAGCGGGGAGGAAAGATACGCAGTATTTT; cdr3_aa: CAPRLQVPAGRKDTQYF
j_call: TRBJ2-5; d_call: .; clone_size: few; v_call: TRBV25-1; cdr3_nt: TGTGCCAGCAGTGAACCGGGACGGATCCAAGAGACCCAGTACTTC; cdr3_aa: CASSEPGRIQETQYF
j_call: TRBJ2-1; d_call: .; clone_size: .; v_call: TRBV7-2; cdr3_nt: TGTGCCAGCAGCTTAGGGACAGTCCTATACAATGAGCAGTTCTTC; cdr3_aa: CASSLGTVLYNEQFF
j_call: TRBJ2-2; d_call: .; clone_size: .; v_call: TRBV6-1; cdr3_nt: TGTGCCAGCAGTGAAGTTTGGGGGGCGAACACCGGGGAGCTGTTTTTT; cdr3_aa: CASSEVWGANTGELFF
j_call: TRBJ2-7; d_call: .; clone_size: .; v_call: TRBV10-3; cdr3_nt: TGTGCCATCGGAGACAGGCCCTACGAGCAGTACTTC; cdr3_aa: CAIGDRPYEQYF
j_call: TRBJ1-1; d_call: .; clone_size: few; v_call: TRBV12-3/TRBV12-4; cdr3_nt: TGTGCCAGCACTCCCGAGAAGGGAAGGAACACTGAAGCTTTCTTT; cdr3_aa: CASTPEKGRNTEAFF
j_call: TRBJ1-3; d_call: .; clone_size: .; v_call: TRBV9; cdr3_nt: TGTGCCAGCAGCGTAGGCGGCTCCTCTGGAAACACCATATATTTT; cdr3_aa: CASSVGGSSGNTIYF
j_call: TRBJ1-6; d_call: .; clone_size: few; v_call: TRBV20-1; cdr3_nt: TGCAGTGCGCAGAAGGACAGCACGAACTGGGCACCCCTCCACTTT; cdr3_aa: CSAQKDSTNWAPLHF
j_call: TRBJ2-2; d_call: .; clone_size: .; v_call: TRBV10-3; cdr3_nt: TGTGCCATCAGTGAGATTCAGGGGGACTCCGGGGAGCTGTTTTTT; cdr3_aa: CAISEIQGDSGELFF
j_call: TRBJ2-3; d_call: TRBD2; clone_size: .; v_call: TRBV20-1; cdr3_nt: TGCAGTGCTCGGTCCGGGGCGGGGGGCATCTCGTGGGTAGATACGCAGTATTTT; cdr3_aa: CSARSGAGGISWVDTQYF
j_call: TRBJ2-2; d_call: TRBD2; clone_size: few; v_call: TRBV15; cdr3_nt: TGTGCCACCAGCAGAGATCTCGCTAGCGGGAACACCGGGGAGCTGTTTTTT; cdr3_aa: CATSRDLASGNTGELFF
j_call: TRBJ1-1; d_call: TRBD1; clone_size: few; v_call: TRBV6-1; cdr3_nt: TGTGCCAGCAGCCTGGGAGAAGGGGGCGTGACTGAAGCTTTCTTT; cdr3_aa: CASSLGEGGVTEAFF
j_call: TRBJ2-3; d_call: .; clone_size: .; v_call: TRBV6-1; cdr3_nt: TGTGCCAGCAGGACAACGGGACGGTACACAGATACGCAGTATTTT; cdr3_aa: CASRTTGRYTDTQYF
j_call: TRBJ1-3; d_call: TRBD1; clone_size: few; v_call: TRBV7-7; cdr3_nt: TGTGCCAGCAGCCTCGACAGGGGATCTGGAAACACCATATATTTT; cdr3_aa: CASSLDRGSGNTIYF